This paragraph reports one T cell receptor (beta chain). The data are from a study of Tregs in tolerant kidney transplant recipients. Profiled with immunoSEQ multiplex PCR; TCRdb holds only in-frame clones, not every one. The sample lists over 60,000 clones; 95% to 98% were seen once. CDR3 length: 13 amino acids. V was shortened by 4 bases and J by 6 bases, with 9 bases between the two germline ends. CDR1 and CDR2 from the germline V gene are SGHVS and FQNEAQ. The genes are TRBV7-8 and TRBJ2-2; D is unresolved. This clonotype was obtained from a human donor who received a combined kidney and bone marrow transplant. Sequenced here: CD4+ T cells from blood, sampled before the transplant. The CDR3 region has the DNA TGTGCCAGCAGCTACACCCTGTCCGGGGAGCTGTTTTTT. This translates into CASSYTLSGELFF.